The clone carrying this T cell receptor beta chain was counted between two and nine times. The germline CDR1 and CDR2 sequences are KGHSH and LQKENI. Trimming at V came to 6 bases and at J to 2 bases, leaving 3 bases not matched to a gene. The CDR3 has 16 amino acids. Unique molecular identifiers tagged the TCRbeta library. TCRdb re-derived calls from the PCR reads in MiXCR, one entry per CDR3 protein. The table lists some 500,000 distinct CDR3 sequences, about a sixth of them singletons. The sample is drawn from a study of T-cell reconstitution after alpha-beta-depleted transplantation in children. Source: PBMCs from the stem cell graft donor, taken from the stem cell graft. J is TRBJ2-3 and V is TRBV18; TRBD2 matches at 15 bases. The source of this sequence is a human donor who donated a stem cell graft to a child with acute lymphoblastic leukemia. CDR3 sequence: CASSGLAGGLTDTQYF. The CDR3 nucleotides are TGTGCCAGCTCGGGACTAGCGGGAGGCCTCACAGATACGCAGTATTTT.